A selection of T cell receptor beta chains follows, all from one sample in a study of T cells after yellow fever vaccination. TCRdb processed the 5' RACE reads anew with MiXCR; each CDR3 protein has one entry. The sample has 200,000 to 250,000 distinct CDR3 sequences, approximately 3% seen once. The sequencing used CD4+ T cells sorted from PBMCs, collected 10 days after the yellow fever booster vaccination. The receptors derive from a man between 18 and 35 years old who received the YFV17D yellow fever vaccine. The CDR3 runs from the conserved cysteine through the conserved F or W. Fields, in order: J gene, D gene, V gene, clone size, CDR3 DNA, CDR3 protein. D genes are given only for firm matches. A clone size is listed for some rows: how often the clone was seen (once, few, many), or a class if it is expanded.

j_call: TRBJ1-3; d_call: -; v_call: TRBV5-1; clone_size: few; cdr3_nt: TGCGCCAGCAGCTTGGGTCCCCCCCAGGGTTCCTCTGGAAACACCATATATTTT; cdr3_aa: CASSLGPPQGSSGNTIYF
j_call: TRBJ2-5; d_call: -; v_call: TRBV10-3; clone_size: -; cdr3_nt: TGTGCCATCAGTGAGGGGGACCAGGCAGAGACCAAGTACTTC; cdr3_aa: CAISEGDQAETKYF
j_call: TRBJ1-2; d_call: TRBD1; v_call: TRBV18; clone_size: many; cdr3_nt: TGTGCCAGCTCACCGGACAGGAGTTTGTCGGGGGGCTACACCTTC; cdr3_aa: CASSPDRSLSGGYTF
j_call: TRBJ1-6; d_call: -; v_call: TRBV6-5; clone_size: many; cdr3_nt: TGTGCCAGCAGTTCAACGAATTCACCCCTCCACTTT; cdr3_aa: CASSSTNSPLHF
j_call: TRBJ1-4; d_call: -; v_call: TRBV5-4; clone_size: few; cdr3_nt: TGTGCCAGCAGTTACCGGGGGGATGAAAAACTGTTTTTT; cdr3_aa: CASSYRGDEKLFF
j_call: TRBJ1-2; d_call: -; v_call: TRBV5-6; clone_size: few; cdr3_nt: TGTGCCAGCAGCTTCCTTACCCGAGATGGACGAGGTGGCTACACCTTC; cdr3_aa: CASSFLTRDGRGGYTF
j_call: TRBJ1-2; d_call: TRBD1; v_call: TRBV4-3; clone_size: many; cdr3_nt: TGCGCCAGCAGCAGACAGGGGGGTAACTATGGCTACACCTTC; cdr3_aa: CASSRQGGNYGYTF
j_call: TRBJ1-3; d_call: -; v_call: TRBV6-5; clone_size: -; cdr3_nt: TGTGCCAGCAGTTACGGCTACGGTCCGAGCTCTGGAAACACCATATATTTT; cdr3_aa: CASSYGYGPSSGNTIYF
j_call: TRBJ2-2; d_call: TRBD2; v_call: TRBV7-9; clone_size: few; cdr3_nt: TGTGCCAGCAGCTTCCGGGACTACCTAACCGGGGAGCTGTTTTTT; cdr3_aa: CASSFRDYLTGELFF
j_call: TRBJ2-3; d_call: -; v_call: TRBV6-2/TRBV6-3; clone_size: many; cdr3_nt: TGTGCCAGCAGTCAGGGGCCCGACACAGATACGCAGTATTTT; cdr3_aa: CASSQGPDTDTQYF
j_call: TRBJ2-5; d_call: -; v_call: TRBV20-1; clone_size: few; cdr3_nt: TGCAGTGCCAGCGCCAGGGGGGGTGAAGAGACCCAGTACTTC; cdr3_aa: CSASARGGEETQYF
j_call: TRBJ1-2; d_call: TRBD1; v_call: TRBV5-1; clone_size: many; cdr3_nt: TGCGCCAGCAGCGCCGGGACAGGGTCTGAAGGCTACACCTTC; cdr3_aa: CASSAGTGSEGYTF
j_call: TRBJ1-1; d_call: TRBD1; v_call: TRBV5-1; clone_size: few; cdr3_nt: TGCGCCAGCAGCTTGAATCAGGGGGCACGCACTGAAGCTTTCTTT; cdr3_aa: CASSLNQGARTEAFF
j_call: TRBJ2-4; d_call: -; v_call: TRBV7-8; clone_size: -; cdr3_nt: TGTGCCAGCAGCTTATCCCCGCTAGCCAAAAACATTCAGTACTTC; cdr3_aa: CASSLSPLAKNIQYF
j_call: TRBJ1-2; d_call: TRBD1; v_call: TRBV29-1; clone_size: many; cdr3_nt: TGCAGCGGAAAATCCGGACAGGGCGATGGCTACACCTTC; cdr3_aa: CSGKSGQGDGYTF
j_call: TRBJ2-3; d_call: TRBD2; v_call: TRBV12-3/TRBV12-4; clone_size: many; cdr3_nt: TGTGCCAGCAGCCCACTAGCGGGGGTGCGAGATACGCAGTATTTT; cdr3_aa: CASSPLAGVRDTQYF
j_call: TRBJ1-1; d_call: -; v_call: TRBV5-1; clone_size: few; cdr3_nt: TGCGCCAGCAGCTCCCGGCGCCCGGGACAGAACACTGAAGCTTTCTTT; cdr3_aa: CASSSRRPGQNTEAFF
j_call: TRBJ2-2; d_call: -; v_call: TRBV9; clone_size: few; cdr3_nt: TGTGCCAGCAGCGTAGCTATACCCCCCCGGTGGACCGGGGAGCTGTTTTTT; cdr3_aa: CASSVAIPPRWTGELFF
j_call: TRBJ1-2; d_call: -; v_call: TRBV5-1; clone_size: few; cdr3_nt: TGCGCCAGCAGCCCCTCCCGACTGGACTATGGCTACACCTTC; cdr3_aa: CASSPSRLDYGYTF
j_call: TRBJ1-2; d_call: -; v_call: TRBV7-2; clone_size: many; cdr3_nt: TGTGCCAGCAACTTAAGTGGGACCAACTATGGCTACACCTTC; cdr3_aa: CASNLSGTNYGYTF
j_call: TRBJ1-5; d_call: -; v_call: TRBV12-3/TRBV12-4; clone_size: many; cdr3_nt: TGTGCCAGCAGCCCCCTCGACAATCAGCCCCAGCATTTT; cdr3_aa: CASSPLDNQPQHF
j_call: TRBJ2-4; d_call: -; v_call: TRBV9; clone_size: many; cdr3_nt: TGTGCCAGCGGGGGGGGCCAAGTCTCGGGCAAAAACATTCAGTACTTC; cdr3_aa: CASGGGQVSGKNIQYF
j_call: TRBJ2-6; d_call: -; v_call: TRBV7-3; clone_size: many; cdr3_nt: TGTGCCAGCAGCTTAGTGGGGAGTAACACTGGGGCCAACGTCCTGACTTTC; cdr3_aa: CASSLVGSNTGANVLTF
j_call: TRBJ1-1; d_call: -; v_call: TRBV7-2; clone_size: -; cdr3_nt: TGTGCCAGCAGAAAACAGCGACGGAACACTGAAGCTTTCTTT; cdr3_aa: CASRKQRRNTEAFF
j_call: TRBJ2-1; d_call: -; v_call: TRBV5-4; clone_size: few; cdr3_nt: TGTGCCAGCAGCTTGCCAGGGTGGTCCCACAATGAGCAGTTCTTC; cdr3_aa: CASSLPGWSHNEQFF
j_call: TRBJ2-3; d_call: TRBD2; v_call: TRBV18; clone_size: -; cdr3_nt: TGTGCCAGCTCACTACTAGCGGGGATCACAGATACGCAGTATTTT; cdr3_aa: CASSLLAGITDTQYF
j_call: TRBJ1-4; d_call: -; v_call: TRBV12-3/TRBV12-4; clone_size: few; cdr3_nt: TGTGCCAGCAGTTTAGTATTGGCGGCATATGAAAAACTGTTTTTT; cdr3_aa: CASSLVLAAYEKLFF
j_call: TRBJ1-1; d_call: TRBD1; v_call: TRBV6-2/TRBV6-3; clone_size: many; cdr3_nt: TGTGCCAGCAGTTACTCTTCCAGGGGGGTTCGAATGAACACTGAAGCTTTCTTT; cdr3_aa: CASSYSSRGVRMNTEAFF
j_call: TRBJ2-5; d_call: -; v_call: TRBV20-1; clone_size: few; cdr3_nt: TGCAGTGGGACCGAGAGGGGGGAGACCCAGTACTTC; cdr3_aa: CSGTERGETQYF
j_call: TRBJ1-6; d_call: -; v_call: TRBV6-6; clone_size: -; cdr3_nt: TGTGCCAGCAGTTACCAGGGGCCCAATTCACCCCTCCACTTT; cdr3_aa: CASSYQGPNSPLHF
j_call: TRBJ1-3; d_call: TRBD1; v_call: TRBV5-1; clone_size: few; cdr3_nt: TGCGCCAGCAGCTTGAACAGGGGAGGCGGAAACACCATATATTTT; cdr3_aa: CASSLNRGGGNTIYF
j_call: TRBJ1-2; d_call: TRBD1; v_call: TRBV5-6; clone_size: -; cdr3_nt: TGTGCCAGCACCCTGGACAGGGACGGCTACACCTTC; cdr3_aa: CASTLDRDGYTF
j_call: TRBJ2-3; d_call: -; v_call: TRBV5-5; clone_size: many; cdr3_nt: TGTGCCAGCAGCTTGGCCCAGAGAACAGATACGCAGTATTTT; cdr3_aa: CASSLAQRTDTQYF
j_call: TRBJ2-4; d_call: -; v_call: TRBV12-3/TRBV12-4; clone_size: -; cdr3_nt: TGTGCCAGCACTTATCTAGGGTCAAACATTCAGTACTTC; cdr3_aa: CASTYLGSNIQYF
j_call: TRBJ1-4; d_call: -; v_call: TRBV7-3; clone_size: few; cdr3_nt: TGTGCCAGCAGCTCAAGGGGGTTGAGTAATGAAAAACTGTTTTTT; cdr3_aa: CASSSRGLSNEKLFF
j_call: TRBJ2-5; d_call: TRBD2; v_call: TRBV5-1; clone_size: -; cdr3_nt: TGCGCCAGCAGCGCACAAGGTAGCGGGGAAGAGACCCAGTACTTC; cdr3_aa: CASSAQGSGEETQYF
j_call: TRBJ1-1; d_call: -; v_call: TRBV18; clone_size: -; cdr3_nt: TGTGCCAGCTCACCCCTGAGGGGAGAAGCTTTCTTT; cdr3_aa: CASSPLRGEAFF